The 23 T cell receptor beta chains in this list originate from one sample, sequenced in a study of a mutant IDH1 vaccine in newly diagnosed glioma. Data came from immunoSEQ multiplex PCR; TCRdb stores just in-frame clones and leaves some out. Among approximately 58,000 clones, around four fifths were seen once, and the ten largest hold 3.5% to 4%. Sample time point: week 47, end of study. A 20-mer mutant IDH1 peptide at 300 ug was injected subcutaneously with topical imiquimod. These receptors are not linked to any known antigen. Sequences were derived from PBMCs, sampled from a glioma patient whose treatment included an IDH1 peptide vaccine. The receptor source for this set is a man under 40 with glioma.

The chain employs TRBV7-6 and TRBJ2-2; 14 bases match TRBD2. The CDR3 has 18 residues. Germline lookup yields CDR1 SGHVS and CDR2 FNYEAQ. The V and J ends lost 4 bases and 0 bases, in that order; junction bases with no gene match: 4. The CDR3 loop is CASSSRTSGGSNTGELFF. The CDR3 DNA reads TGTGCCAGCAGCTCCCGGACTAGCGGGGGGTCGAACACCGGGGAGCTGTTTTTT.

The chain employs TRBV14 and TRBJ2-3; D possibly corresponds to TRBD2 (6 bases). Per the germline V gene, CDR1 is SGHDN and CDR2 is FVKESK. CDR3 length: 16 residues. V lost 2 bases and J 3 bases, leaving 15 bases between the germline ends. The CDR3 sequence is CASSQLYGRRTDTQYF. In DNA form, the CDR3 reads TGTGCCAGCAGCCAACTCTATGGGAGGAGGACAGATACGCAGTATTTT.

This clone showed up just a few times. This rearrangement joins TRBV2 to TRBJ1-1, with D unclear. Germline values: CDR1 SNHLY, CDR2 FYNNEI. This CDR3 has 12 residues. Between the trimmed V and J ends, which lost 3 bases and 5 bases, there was a span of 7 bases. The CDR3 reads CASSERETEAFF. The CDR3 DNA is TGTGCCAGCAGTGAGAGGGAGACTGAAGCTTTCTTT.

This chain joins TRBV7-9 and TRBJ2-5, with a tentative D call TRBD2 (5 bases). Germline assignment: CDR1 SEHNR and CDR2 FQNEAQ (reference sequence). V lost 3 bases and J lost 5, with 19 bases in between. The CDR3 loop spans 16 amino acids. CDR3 nucleotide sequence: TGTGCCAGCAGCTTCGGACTGCTGAGGTACGGCGAGACCCAGTACTTC. It yields the protein CASSFGLLRYGETQYF.

In its sample, this clone was seen a few times. V gene TRBV5-1 combines with J gene TRBJ1-4; possible D gene TRBD1, 5 bases. Per germline, CDR1 SGHRS and CDR2 YFSETQ. The germline V and J ends were trimmed by 0 bases and 8 bases, with 11 bases remaining between them. The CDR3 loop spans 14 amino acids. The CDR3 spells CASSLAQGGEKLFF. In DNA form, the CDR3 reads TGCGCCAGCAGCTTGGCGCAGGGAGGAGAAAAACTGTTTTTT.

The chain uses TRBV5-1 and TRBJ2-2, with D possibly matching TRBD1 (5 bases). The CDR3 is made up of 18 amino acids. Trimming left V 3 bases short and J 2 bases short, with 20 bases between. From germline, CDR1 is SGHRS and CDR2 YFSETQ. For the CDR3, the DNA is TGCGCCAGCAGCTCCCCCCTCCGGACACAGATAAACACCGGGGAGCTGTTTTTT. The encoded protein is CASSSPLRTQINTGELFF.

This chain joins TRBV6-5 and TRBJ1-6; 9 nucleotides line up with TRBD1. V shed 7 bases, J shed 9 bases, and the junction held 10 bases outside the gene matches. CDR1 is MNHEY and CDR2 is SVGAGI in the germline V gene. This CDR3 comprises 15 residues. The CDR3 spells CASIRDRVRGSPLHF. As DNA, the CDR3 is TGTGCCAGCATCCGGGACAGGGTTAGGGGTTCACCCCTCCACTTT.

This clone was counted only a few times. This chain links TRBV2 with TRBJ1-5; the D gene is possibly TRBD1 (5 bases). The CDR3 spans 14 residues. Trimming pared 3 bases from V and 6 bases from J, leaving 12 bases between. Germline V CDR1 and CDR2: SNHLY, FYNNEI. The chain's CDR3 is CASSDVGVGQPQHF. The DNA for the CDR3 is TGTGCCAGCAGTGATGTAGGGGTCGGTCAGCCCCAGCATTTT.

J is TRBJ1-2 and V is TRBV11-2, with D uncertain. Between the trimmed V and J ends, which lost 4 bases and 7 bases, there was a span of 10 bases. The CDR3 extends over 12 amino acids. Germline lookup yields CDR1 SGHAT and CDR2 FQNNGV. The CDR3 here is CASSSLTLGYTF. As DNA, the CDR3 is TGTGCCAGCAGCTCTCTGACGCTTGGCTACACCTTC.

The chain carries TRBV7-6 and TRBJ2-7, with D tentatively TRBD2 (5 bases). V was cut by 3 bases and J by 2 bases, with 14 bases left in between. The CDR3 has 15 residues. Germline V CDR1 and CDR2: SGHVS, FNYEAQ. The CDR3 spells CASSLVHTGTYEQYF. CDR3 nucleotide sequence: TGTGCCAGCAGCTTGGTCCATACGGGAACCTACGAGCAGTACTTC.

V gene TRBV6-1 combines with J gene TRBJ1-3; D is unclear. The CDR3 runs to 15 residues. Per the germline V gene, CDR1 is MNHNS and CDR2 is SASEGT. V shed 1 base and J shed 2 bases, with 9 bases lying between them. CDR3: CASSEGGTAGNTIYF. As DNA, the CDR3 is TGTGCCAGCAGTGAAGGTGGAACAGCTGGAAACACCATATATTTT.

This rearrangement joins TRBV2 to TRBJ1-5; D uncertain. The CDR3 sequence is 19 residues long. Between the trimmed V and J ends, which lost 3 bases and 3 bases, there was a span of 24 bases. Germline CDR1 reads SNHLY; CDR2 reads FYNNEI. The CDR3 is CASSDFAWGGYRPNQPQHF. The CDR3 region has the DNA TGTGCCAGCAGTGACTTCGCGTGGGGAGGATACCGGCCCAATCAGCCCCAGCATTTT.

The chain employs TRBV4-1 and TRBJ2-5; no reliable D call. The germline gives CDR1 MGHRA, CDR2 YSYEKL. The V end was cut by 4 bases, the J end by 4 bases, with 16 bases between. The CDR3 has 15 amino acids. Here the CDR3 reads CASSRTKAPAETQYF. CDR3 sequence (DNA): TGCGCCAGCAGCCGAACGAAGGCCCCTGCAGAGACCCAGTACTTC.

This clone appeared a few times. The V call is TRBV5-8, the J call TRBJ1-1, with D hard to call. Germline CDR1 SGHTS, CDR2 YDEGEE. The ends were cut back, 3 bases at V and 1 base at J, with 19 bases in the middle. The CDR3 runs 17 residues. CDR3 nucleotide sequence: TGTGCCAGCAGCTCCCGCCGAGGGCCCCGGGGGAACACTGAAGCTTTCTTT. It translates to CASSSRRGPRGNTEAFF.

V is TRBV19 and J is TRBJ1-5; perhaps TRBD1 as D (5 bases). Trimming stripped 1 base from V and 4 bases from J, with 17 bases between. This CDR3 has 17 residues. Germline V gives CDR1 LNHDA, CDR2 SQIVND (reference sequence). The CDR3, as DNA: TGTGCCAGTAGTATAGGATCACCCGGGGGAGGGAATCAGCCCCAGCATTTT. Translation: CASSIGSPGGGNQPQHF.

This chain uses TRBV7-6 with TRBJ1-4; D is possibly TRBD1 (5 bases). Germline assignment: CDR1 SGHVS and CDR2 FNYEAQ. Deletions cut 2 bases from V and 5 bases from J, with 12 bases between. This CDR3 contains 15 residues. This chain's CDR3 is CASSLMGPSNEKLFF. CDR3 coding DNA: TGTGCCAGCAGCTTAATGGGGCCTAGCAATGAAAAACTGTTTTTT.

This chain joins TRBV11-2 and TRBJ1-3; no firm D call. Germline V CDR1 and CDR2: SGHAT, FQNNGV. CDR3 length: 17 residues. Trimming removed 0 bases from V and 0 bases from J, with 12 bases in between. The CDR3 bases are TGTGCCAGCAGCTTAGACACAGCCTTCGCCTCTGGAAACACCATATATTTT. This translates into CASSLDTAFASGNTIYF.

This clone was observed a single time. This chain uses TRBV7-9 with TRBJ1-6, with 8 nucleotides matching TRBD1. V was clipped by 3 bases and J by 9 bases; unmatched bases: 10. Germline CDR1 and CDR2: SEHNR and FQNEAQ (reference sequence). CDR3 length: 16 residues. The CDR3 DNA is TGTGCCAGCAGCTTCAAAGGGACAGGTGGGGGTTCACCCCTCCACTTT. This sequence encodes CASSFKGTGGGSPLHF.

The rearrangement links TRBV2 to TRBJ1-1, with 9 bases that match TRBD1. CDR1 is SNHLY and CDR2 is FYNNEI in the germline V gene. CDR3 size: 17 residues. With 2 bases clipped from V and 0 bases from J, the junction kept 7 bases outside the gene matches. As DNA, the CDR3 is TGTGCCAGCAGTGAAATGGGGACAGGGCCCATGAACACTGAAGCTTTCTTT. The encoded protein is CASSEMGTGPMNTEAFF.

The V and J genes are TRBV19 and TRBJ1-6; D not resolved. The CDR3 runs to 16 residues. Trimming left V 5 bases short and J 6 bases short, with 17 bases between. The germline gives CDR1 LNHDA, CDR2 SQIVND (reference sequence). CDR3 coding DNA: TGTGCCAGTAGTTGGGGTAGCGCGTCCGGTAATTCACCCCTCCACTTT. Amino acid sequence: CASSWGSASGNSPLHF.

The V call is TRBV6-1, the J call TRBJ1-6, with D possibly being TRBD1 (5 bases). Germline V gene data show CDR1 as MNHNS and CDR2 as SASEGT. This CDR3 is built from 14 residues. Trimming took 9 bases from V and 8 from J, leaving 17 bases between them. The CDR3 sequence: CASAKGGTDSPLHF. CDR3 coding DNA: TGTGCCAGTGCGAAGGGTGGGACGGATTCACCCCTCCACTTT.

The chain uses TRBV6-5 and TRBJ2-5; D not certain. The last part of the DNA fits TRBJ2-7 better; the J call may be wrong. The CDR3 has 14 amino acids. Per germline, CDR1 MNHEY and CDR2 SVGAGI. The CDR3, as DNA: TGTGCCAGCAGTTACTCGGAGATATCCTACGAGCAGTACTTC. Amino acids: CASSYSEISYEQYF.

The table lists this clone with a few counts. The rearrangement uses TRBV29-1 and TRBJ1-1; TRBD1 might be the D (6 bases). Germline loops: CDR1 SQVTM, CDR2 ANQGSEA. The CDR3 is 12 amino acids. Deletions cut 6 bases from V and 7 bases from J, with 15 bases between. CDR3 region: CSVTQGSGEAFF. The CDR3 DNA sequence: TGCAGCGTAACACAGGGATCTGGTGAAGCTTTCTTT.